This T cell receptor beta chain was recovered during a study of blood T cells in healthy people across ages. Study-wide results and limits: Fewer expanded clones and more diversity marked long-lived versus aged donors.

This clonotype was observed a few times. Its antigen remains unknown. Primers used in a second PCR of about 6 to 11 cycles were a sample-barcoded 5' primer and a J-beta primer mix. TCRdb reanalysed the 5' RACE reads using MiXCR and keeps one entry per CDR3 protein. The profile shows about 1.4 million distinct CDR3 sequences, around 59% of them singletons. Sequencing was done on a sample of blood. This TCR came from a man between 18 and 35 years old in good health.

The CDR3 loop reads CAWSLGRATKNIQYF. CDR3 DNA sequence: TGTGCCTGGAGCCTAGGGAGGGCCACCAAAAACATTCAGTACTTC. The chain links TRBV30 to TRBJ2-4; 7 bases are a match to TRBD2. Germline trimming cut 3 bases from V and 2 bases from J; bases unmatched to any gene: 7. The CDR3 consists of 15 residues. The germline V gene encodes CDR1 GTSNPN and CDR2 SVGIG (reference sequence). Using reference TRBV30 and TRBJ2-4 for the parts outside the CDR3, the full variable domain is SQTIHQWPATLVQPVGSPLSLECTVEGTSNPNLYWYRQAAGRGLQLLFYSVGIGQISSEVPQNLSASRPQDRQFILSSKKLLLSDSGFYLCAWSLGRATKNIQYFGAGTRLSVL.